In its sample, the clone carrying this T cell receptor (beta chain) was seen many times. TCRdb fed the RT-PCR reads into MiXCR, producing one record per CDR3 protein. Here the sample spans 550,000 to 750,000 distinct CDR3 sequences, over 12% being singletons. Germline CDR1 MNHEY, CDR2 SVGAGI. Trimming left V 7 bases short and J 0 bases short, with 10 bases between. This CDR3 is built from 14 residues. Sample: memory CD4+ T cells from blood. The clonotype comes from a female donor in good health, serving as a healthy control. The chain links TRBV6-5 to TRBJ1-3; D perhaps matches TRBD1 (6 bases). Here the CDR3 reads CASTGVVSGNTIYF. The DNA of the CDR3 is TGTGCCAGCACAGGGGTCGTCTCTGGAAACACCATATATTTT.